This TCR beta chain was sequenced during a study of T-cell reconstitution after alpha-beta-depleted transplantation in children. The CDR3 runs 12 residues. Germline loops: CDR1 SQVTM, CDR2 ANQGSEA. With V trimmed by 6 bases and J by 6 bases, 4 bases remained unmatched. General study results and limits: At around two months after transplant, the alpha-beta T cells were reportedly derived from several hundred expanded clones that came from non-depleted graft cells. Newly made T cells mostly supplied T-cell counts and diversity one year after transplant. At day 60, the high TCRbeta diversity found in some patients originated from recipient T cells and thymic progenitors that had survived.

This clonotype was seen only a few times. No antigen is known for it. Molecular barcoding with unique molecular identifiers was used for the TCRbeta library. TCRdb called the PCR reads again in MiXCR, with one record for every CDR3 protein. The data hold about 640,000 distinct CDR3 sequences, with 13% observed a single time. The rearrangement joins TRBV29-1 to TRBJ2-2; 7 bases map to TRBD1. Source: PBMCs, mostly from graft donor cells, taken 360 days after TCRalphabeta/CD19-depleted stem cell transplant. The clonotype comes from a male patient aged 10 to 17 who had a stem cell transplant for acute myeloid leukemia, so the T cells may come from the graft donor. As DNA, the CDR3 is TGCAGCGTCGTACAGGGGTCCGGGGAGCTGTTTTTT. It codes for CSVVQGSGELFF.